The sequence of this T cell receptor (beta chain) was determined in a study of shared clonotypes between healthy human individuals. Study as a whole: Donors, aged 18 to 49, were a couple of women and a few men.

Libraries were prepared by immunoSEQ multiplex PCR; TCRdb keeps only in-frame clonotypes and omits some of them. The repertoire holds about 2,500,000 clones, with roughly 92% as singletons. Study-level findings and limits: A reduction in generation probabilities was seen for non-shared clonotypes relative to those shared by all four donors.

Division of CD4+ cells produced a CD45RA+ naive subset and a CD45RA-negative memory subset. Germline CDR1 reads SGHRS; CDR2 reads YFSETQ. Trimming cost V 5 bases and J 2 bases; bases outside gene matches: 7. The CDR3 is 15 residues long. Note on this clone: Antigen specificity is unknown.

This TCR derives from a man aged 18-30 years in good health. Sequenced sample: naive CD4+ T cells sorted from blood. Subset in this sample: CD45RA+ positively selected. This chain connects TRBV5-1 to TRBJ1-1; 9 bases line up with TRBD1. The CDR3 sequence: CASRTGGMINTEAFF. The CDR3 region has the DNA TGCGCCAGCAGGACAGGGGGAATGATTAACACTGAAGCTTTCTTT.